This is a list of T cell receptor beta chains from one sample in a study of response to subunit inactivated influenza vaccine. TCRdb recomputed calls from the RT-PCR reads with MiXCR, one row per CDR3 protein. The repertoire has around 540,000 distinct CDR3 sequences, approximately 12% of them found once; the top ten carry roughly 10%. This sample comprised PBMCs from blood, obtained on the day of vaccination. The receptors derive from a middle-aged man who received an inactivated influenza vaccine. Both conserved end residues are part of each CDR3. The order of the fields is V gene, J gene, CDR3 protein.

TRBV27,TRBJ1-5,CASSERRGQGFWSQPQHF
TRBV12-3/TRBV12-4,TRBJ2-5,CASSLIGEKTQYF
TRBV5-1,TRBJ2-3,CASSAGRGADTQYF
TRBV6-5,TRBJ2-1,CASSYGVSNEQFF
TRBV5-5,TRBJ2-3,CASSAGLGDTDTQYF
TRBV12-3/TRBV12-4,TRBJ2-3,CASSFWANTDTQYF
TRBV10-3,TRBJ2-1,CATAGVSGGLPYNEQFF
TRBV5-5,TRBJ2-5,CASSLRSFQETQYF
TRBV6-1,TRBJ1-3,CASDPGTAGNTIYF
TRBV3-1,TRBJ2-7,CASSQVPGQGPVYEQYF
TRBV5-1,TRBJ2-2,CASSLASRAQNTGELFF
TRBV7-2,TRBJ2-2,CASRFTGIGELFF
TRBV10-3,TRBJ2-7,CAISEGVQTEYEQYF
TRBV7-8,TRBJ2-2,CASSLEADQFNTGELFF
TRBV3-1,TRBJ1-2,CASSQAEVGYTF
TRBV6-2/TRBV6-3,TRBJ1-1,CASSYWTAGGTEAFF
TRBV4-2,TRBJ2-6,CASSRSPSGANVLTF
TRBV7-9,TRBJ2-7,CASSSAPNEQYF
TRBV24-1,TRBJ2-2,CATSDPGGTGPTGELFF